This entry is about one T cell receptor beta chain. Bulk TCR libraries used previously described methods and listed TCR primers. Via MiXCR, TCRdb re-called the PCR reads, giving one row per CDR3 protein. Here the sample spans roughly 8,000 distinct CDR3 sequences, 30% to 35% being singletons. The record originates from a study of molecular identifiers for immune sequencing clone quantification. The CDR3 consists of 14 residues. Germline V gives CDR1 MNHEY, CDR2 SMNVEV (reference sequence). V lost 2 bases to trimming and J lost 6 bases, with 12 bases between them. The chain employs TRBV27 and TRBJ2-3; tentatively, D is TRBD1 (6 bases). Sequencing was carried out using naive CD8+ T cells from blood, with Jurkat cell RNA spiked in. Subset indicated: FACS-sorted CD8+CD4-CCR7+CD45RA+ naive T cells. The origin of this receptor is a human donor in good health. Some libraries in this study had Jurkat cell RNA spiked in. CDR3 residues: CASSLGGRADTQYF. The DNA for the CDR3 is TGTGCCAGCAGTTTAGGGGGCCGGGCCGATACGCAGTATTTT.